The clone carrying this T cell receptor (beta chain) has more than one count but fewer than ten. Antigen: not known. This sample was taken from a study of human T cells and chemical hapten exposure. About the research overall: Throughout a study of approximately 5 months, patients underwent weekly scalp administration of diphenylcyclopropenone doses. After 6 days, upper back 0.01% DPC patch tests were scored. Study conclusions and caveats: PT1 expanded TCR numbers tracked positively with patch test score. Expanded TCRs made up significantly more big CDR3 similarity clusters than controls did.

This CDR3 is 15 amino acids long. Per the germline V gene, CDR1 is MNHEY and CDR2 is SMNVEV (reference sequence). Trimming removed 6 bases from V and 9 bases from J, with 21 bases in between. Using its own MiXCR run on the RACE reads, TCRdb lists one record per CDR3 protein. The sample includes about 360,000 distinct CDR3 sequences, more than 4.5% seen only once; the top ten take around 2%. The time point is: patch test 1, 2 weeks after DPC sensitization. Described treatment: therapeutic diphenylcyclopropenone sensitization with weekly scalp DPC. This TCR was sampled from a woman in her forties or fifties with alopecia areata. Some clones in this sample may be carry-over from other donors' samples. The sample in question was whole blood, obtained in connection with sensitization to the hapten diphenylcyclopropenone (DPC). J is TRBJ2-1 and V is TRBV27; D may match TRBD1 or TRBD2 (5 bases each). Written as DNA, the CDR3 is TGTGCCAGCAGCACCGGACCCGTCGCCGGGACTGAGCAGTTCTTC. This gives the protein CASSTGPVAGTEQFF.